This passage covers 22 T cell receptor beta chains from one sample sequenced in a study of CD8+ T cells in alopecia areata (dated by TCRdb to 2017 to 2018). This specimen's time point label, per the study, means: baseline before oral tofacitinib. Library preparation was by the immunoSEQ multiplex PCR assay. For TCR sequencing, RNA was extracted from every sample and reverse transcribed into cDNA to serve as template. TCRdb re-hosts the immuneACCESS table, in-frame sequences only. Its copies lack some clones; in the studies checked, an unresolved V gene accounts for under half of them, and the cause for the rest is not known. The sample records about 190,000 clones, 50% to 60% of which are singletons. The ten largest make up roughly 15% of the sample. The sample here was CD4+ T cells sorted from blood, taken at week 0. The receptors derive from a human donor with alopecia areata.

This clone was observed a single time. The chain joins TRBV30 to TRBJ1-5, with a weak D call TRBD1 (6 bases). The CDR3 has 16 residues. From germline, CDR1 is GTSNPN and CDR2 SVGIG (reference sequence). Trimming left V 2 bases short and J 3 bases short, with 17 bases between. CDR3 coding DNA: TGTGCCTGGAGTCTCACCGGGACATGGGACAATCAGCCCCAGCATTTT. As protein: CAWSLTGTWDNQPQHF.

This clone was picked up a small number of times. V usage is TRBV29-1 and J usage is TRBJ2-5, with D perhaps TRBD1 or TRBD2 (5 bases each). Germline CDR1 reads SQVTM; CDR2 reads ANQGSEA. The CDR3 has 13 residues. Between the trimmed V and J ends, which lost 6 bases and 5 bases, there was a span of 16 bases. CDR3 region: CSVQGETFETQYF. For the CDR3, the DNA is TGCAGCGTACAAGGGGAGACTTTTGAGACCCAGTACTTC.

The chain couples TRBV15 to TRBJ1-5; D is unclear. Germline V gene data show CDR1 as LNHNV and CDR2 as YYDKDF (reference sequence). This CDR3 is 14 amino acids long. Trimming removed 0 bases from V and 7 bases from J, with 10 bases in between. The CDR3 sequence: CATSRDRGIQPQHF. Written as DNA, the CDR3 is TGTGCCACCAGCAGAGATAGAGGTATCCAGCCCCAGCATTTT.

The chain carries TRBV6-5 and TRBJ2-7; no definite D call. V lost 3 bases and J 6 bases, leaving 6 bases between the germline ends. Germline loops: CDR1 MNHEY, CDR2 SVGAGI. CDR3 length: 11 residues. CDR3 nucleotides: TGTGCCAGCAGTTATAAGTCCGAGCAGTACTTC. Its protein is CASSYKSEQYF.

The CDR3 protein is CATSRSTSPETQYF. DNA of the CDR3: TGTGCCACCAGCAGATCGACTAGTCCAGAGACCCAGTACTTC. The chain has TRBV15 and TRBJ2-5, with D possibly matching TRBD2 (6 bases). The V gene's germline CDR1 is LNHNV and CDR2 YYDKDF (reference sequence). The germline V and J ends were trimmed by 2 bases and 4 bases, with 11 bases remaining between them. CDR3 length equals 14 residues. Variable domain in full (rest from reference TRBV15 and TRBJ2-5): DAMVIQNPRYQVTQFGKPVTLSCSQTLNHNVMYWYQQKSSQAPKLLFHYYDKDFNNEADTPDNFQSRRPNTSFCFLDIRSPGLGDTAMYLCATSRSTSPETQYFGPGTRLLVL.

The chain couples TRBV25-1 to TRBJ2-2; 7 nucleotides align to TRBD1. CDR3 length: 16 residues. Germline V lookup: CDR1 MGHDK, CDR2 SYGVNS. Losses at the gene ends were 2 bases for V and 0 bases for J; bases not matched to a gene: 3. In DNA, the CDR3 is TGTGCCAGCAGTGAACCGGGGACAGCGAACACCGGGGAGCTGTTTTTT. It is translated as CASSEPGTANTGELFF.

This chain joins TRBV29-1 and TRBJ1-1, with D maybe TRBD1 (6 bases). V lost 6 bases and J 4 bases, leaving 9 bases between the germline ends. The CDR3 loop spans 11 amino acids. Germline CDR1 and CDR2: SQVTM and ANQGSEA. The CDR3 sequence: CSVVQGTEAFF. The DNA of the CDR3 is TGCAGCGTAGTACAGGGCACTGAAGCTTTCTTT.

The CDR3 sequence is CASSTAGAEAFF. The CDR3 bases are TGTGCCAGCAGTACCGCGGGGGCTGAAGCTTTCTTT. The V and J genes are TRBV2 and TRBJ1-1; possibly TRBD1 for D (5 bases). Germline CDR1 SNHLY, CDR2 FYNNEI. The CDR3 contains 12 residues. V lost 5 bases to trimming and J lost 6 bases, with 10 bases between them.

CDR3 sequence (DNA): TGCAGCGTTGGGGGGACAGGAGGGCTCGAGCAGTACTTC. This sequence encodes CSVGGTGGLEQYF. The chain has TRBV29-1 and TRBJ2-7; 8 bases align to TRBD1. The V and J ends lost 4 bases and 6 bases, in that order; junction bases with no gene match: 8. This CDR3 region has 13 residues. Germline loops: CDR1 SQVTM, CDR2 ANQGSEA.

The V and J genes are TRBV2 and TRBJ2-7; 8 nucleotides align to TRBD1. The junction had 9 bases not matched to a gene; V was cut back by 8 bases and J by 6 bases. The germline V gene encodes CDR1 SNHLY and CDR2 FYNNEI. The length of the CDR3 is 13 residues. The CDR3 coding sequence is TGTGCCAGCGGGGCAGGGGGCGTTGGCGAGCAGTACTTC. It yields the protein CASGAGGVGEQYF.

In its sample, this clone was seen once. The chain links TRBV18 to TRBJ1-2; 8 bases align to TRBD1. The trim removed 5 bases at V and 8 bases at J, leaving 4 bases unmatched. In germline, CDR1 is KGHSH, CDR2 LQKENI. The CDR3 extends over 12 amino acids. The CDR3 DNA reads TGTGCCAGCTCAAGCCCAGGGGGCGGCTACACCTTC. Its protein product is CASSSPGGGYTF.

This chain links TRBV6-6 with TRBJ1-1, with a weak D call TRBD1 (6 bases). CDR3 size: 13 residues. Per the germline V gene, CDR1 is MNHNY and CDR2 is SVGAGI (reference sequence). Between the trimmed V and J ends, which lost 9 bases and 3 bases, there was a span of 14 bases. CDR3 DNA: TGTGCCAGTAACAGGGCAGGGGACACTGAAGCTTTCTTT. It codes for CASNRAGDTEAFF.

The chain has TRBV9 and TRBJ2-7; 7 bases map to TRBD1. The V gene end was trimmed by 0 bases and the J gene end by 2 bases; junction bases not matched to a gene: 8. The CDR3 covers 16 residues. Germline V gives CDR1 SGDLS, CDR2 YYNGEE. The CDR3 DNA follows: TGTGCCAGCAGCGTAGCCCTCGACGACAGGGCCTACGAGCAGTACTTC. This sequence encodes CASSVALDDRAYEQYF.

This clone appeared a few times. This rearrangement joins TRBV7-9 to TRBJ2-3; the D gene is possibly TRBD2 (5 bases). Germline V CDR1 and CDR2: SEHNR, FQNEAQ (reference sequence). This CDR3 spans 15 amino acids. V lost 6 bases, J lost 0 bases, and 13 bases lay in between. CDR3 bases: TGTGCCAGCAGTTGGAGCGGTTCCAGCACAGATACGCAGTATTTT. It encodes CASSWSGSSTDTQYF.

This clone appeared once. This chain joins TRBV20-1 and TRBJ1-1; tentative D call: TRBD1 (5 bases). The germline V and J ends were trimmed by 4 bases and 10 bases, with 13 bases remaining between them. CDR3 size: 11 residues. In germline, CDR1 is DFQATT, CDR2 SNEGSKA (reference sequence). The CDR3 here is CSAISSGIAFF. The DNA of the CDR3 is TGCAGTGCTATCTCTTCAGGGATAGCTTTCTTT.

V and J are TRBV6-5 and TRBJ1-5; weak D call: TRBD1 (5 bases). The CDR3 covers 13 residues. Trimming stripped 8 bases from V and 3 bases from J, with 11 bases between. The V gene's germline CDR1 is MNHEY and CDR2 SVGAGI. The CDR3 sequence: CASQGRNNQPQHF. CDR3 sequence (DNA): TGTGCCAGCCAGGGTAGAAACAATCAGCCCCAGCATTTT.

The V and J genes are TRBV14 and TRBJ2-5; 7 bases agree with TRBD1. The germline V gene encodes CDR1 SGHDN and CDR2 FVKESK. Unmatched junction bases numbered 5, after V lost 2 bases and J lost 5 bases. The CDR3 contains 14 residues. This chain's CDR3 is CASSQTQGPETQYF. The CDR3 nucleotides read TGTGCCAGCAGCCAAACACAGGGGCCGGAGACCCAGTACTTC.

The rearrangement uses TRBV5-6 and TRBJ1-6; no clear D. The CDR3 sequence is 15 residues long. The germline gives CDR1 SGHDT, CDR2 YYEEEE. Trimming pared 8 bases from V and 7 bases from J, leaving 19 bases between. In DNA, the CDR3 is TGTGCCAGTACCTCCCTTGACCGAGAAAATTCACCCCTCCACTTT. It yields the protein CASTSLDRENSPLHF.

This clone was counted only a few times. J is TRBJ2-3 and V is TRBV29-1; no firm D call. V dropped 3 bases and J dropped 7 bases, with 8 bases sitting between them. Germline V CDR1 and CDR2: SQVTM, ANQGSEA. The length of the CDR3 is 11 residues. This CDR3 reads CSVEVVNTQYF. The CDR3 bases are TGCAGCGTTGAGGTTGTTAATACGCAGTATTTT.

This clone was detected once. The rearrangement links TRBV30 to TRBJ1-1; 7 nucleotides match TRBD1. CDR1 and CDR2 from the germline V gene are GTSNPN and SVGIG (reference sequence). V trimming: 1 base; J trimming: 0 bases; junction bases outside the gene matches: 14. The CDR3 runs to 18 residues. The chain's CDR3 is CAWSAGGGWGIVNTEAFF. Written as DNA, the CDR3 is TGTGCCTGGAGTGCAGGGGGTGGATGGGGCATTGTGAACACTGAAGCTTTCTTT.

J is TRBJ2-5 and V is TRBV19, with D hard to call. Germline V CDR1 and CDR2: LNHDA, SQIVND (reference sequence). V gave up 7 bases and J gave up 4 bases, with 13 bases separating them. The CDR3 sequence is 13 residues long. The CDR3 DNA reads TGTGCCAGTACGGCCAGTGGCGGAGAGACCCAGTACTTC. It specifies CASTASGGETQYF.

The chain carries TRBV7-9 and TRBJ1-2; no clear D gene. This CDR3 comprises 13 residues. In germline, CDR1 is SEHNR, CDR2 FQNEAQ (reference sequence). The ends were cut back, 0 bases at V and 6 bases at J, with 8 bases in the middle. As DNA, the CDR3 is TGTGCCAGCAGCTTAGCGGGAGGGAATGGCTACACCTTC. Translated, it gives CASSLAGGNGYTF. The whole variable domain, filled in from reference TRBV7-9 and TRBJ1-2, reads DTGVSQNPRHKITKRGQNVTFRCDPISEHNRLYWYRQTLGQGPEFLTYFQNEAQLEKSRLLSDRFSAERPKGSFSTLEIQRTEQGDSAMYLCASSLAGGNGYTFGSGTRLTVV.